Sequencing of this T cell receptor (beta chain) was carried out in a study of PD-1 blockade in classical Hodgkin lymphoma. Study-wide background: Patients got intravenous nivolumab 3 mg/kg every 2 weeks.

All the patients suffered relapse after autologous stem cell transplantation, and brentuximab vedotin exposure differed. Study results and limitations: Newly diagnosed patients reportedly had lower baseline TCR diversity than healthy donors. Nivolumab initiation under 1 year post-ASCT meant exclusion. Patients with a complete response exhibited baseline diversity comparable to newly diagnosed patients.

Germline V gives CDR1 LNHNV, CDR2 YYDKDF (reference sequence). This CDR3 region has 18 residues. The trim removed 4 bases at V and 8 bases at J, leaving 19 bases unmatched. As to this clone: Its specificity is not known.

Using immunoSEQ multiplex PCR, the repertoire was profiled, and TCRdb retains in-frame clones only, with some absent. The table includes 120,000 to 150,000 clones, approximately 72% detected once. V gene TRBV15 combines with J gene TRBJ1-1; 10 bases agree with TRBD1. The sequencing here drew on peripheral blood mononuclear cells (PBMCs), taken before the second cycle of nivolumab. The TCR originated in a human donor with classical Hodgkin lymphoma. Here the CDR3 reads CATSTETGGEFTNGEAFF. Written as DNA, the CDR3 is TGTGCCACCAGCACAGAGACAGGGGGCGAGTTTACTAACGGGGAAGCTTTCTTT.